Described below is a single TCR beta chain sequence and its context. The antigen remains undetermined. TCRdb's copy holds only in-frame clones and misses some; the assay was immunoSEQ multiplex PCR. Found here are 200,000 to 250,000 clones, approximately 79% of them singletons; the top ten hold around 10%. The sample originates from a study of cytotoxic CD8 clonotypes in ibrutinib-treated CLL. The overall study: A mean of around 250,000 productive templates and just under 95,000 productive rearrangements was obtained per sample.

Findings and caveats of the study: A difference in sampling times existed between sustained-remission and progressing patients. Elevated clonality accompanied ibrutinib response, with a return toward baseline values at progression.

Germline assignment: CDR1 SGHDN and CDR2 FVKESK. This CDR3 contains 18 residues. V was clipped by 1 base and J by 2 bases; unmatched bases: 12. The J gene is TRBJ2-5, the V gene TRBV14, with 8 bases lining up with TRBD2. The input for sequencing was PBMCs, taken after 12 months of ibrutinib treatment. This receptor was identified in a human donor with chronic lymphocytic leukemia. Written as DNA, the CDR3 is TGTGCCAGCAGCCAAGTGCGGGTTGGCGGGGGGAGGCAAGAGACCCAGTACTTC. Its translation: CASSQVRVGGGRQETQYF.